This T cell receptor (beta chain) was sequenced during a study of shared clonotypes between healthy human individuals. Study-level background: Serving as donors were two women and a few men, whose ages spanned 18 to 49.

Comment on this clone: Its antigen is undetermined.

Per the original data handling: Filtering was not the same, since immunoSEQ gave junction-only sequences without quality scores. Clones were sequenced by immunoSEQ multiplex PCR, and TCRdb holds only the in-frame ones, with some missing. V, J and clone size reflect that table, while D and trimming were determined from the DNA. The sample includes 1.5 million to 2.5 million clones, about 95% of them seen just once. Whole-study findings and limits: A handful of donors showed sharing of approximately 4.7% of naive CD4 clonotypes. The study generally estimated greater richness for naive than memory subsets.

Naive CD8 isolation took CD45RO-negative cells positively selected for CCR7 and excluded terminally differentiated effector memory CD45RA+ cells. The V and J ends lost 4 bases and 10 bases, in that order; junction bases with no gene match: 12. The CDR3 is 15 residues long. The germline gives CDR1 PRHDT, CDR2 FYEKMQ (reference sequence). Sequenced sample: naive CD8+ T cells sorted from blood. The chain couples TRBV13 to TRBJ1-2; 10 nucleotides match TRBD1. The receptor comes from a man between 18 and 29 years old in good health. The DNA for the CDR3 is TGTGCCAGCAGCTCTACCGGGACAGGGGAAGGGGACTACACCTTC. Protein product: CASSSTGTGEGDYTF. The full variable domain, rest sourced from reference TRBV13 and TRBJ1-2, is AAGVIQSPRHLIKEKRETATLKCYPIPRHDTVYWYQQGPGQDPQFLISFYEKMQSDKGSIPDRFSAQQFSDYHSELNMSSLELGDSALYFCASSSTGTGEGDYTFGSGTRLTVV.